This TCR beta chain is drawn from a study of metastatic and nonmetastatic thyroid tumors. Thyroid surgery was performed in patients who had received no treatment beforehand. In the study's own analysis: Variation in CDR3 across clinicopathological groups served as the basis for constructing a distant-metastasis classifier in papillary thyroid cancer. TCRdb reprocessed the PCR reads using MiXCR. The V and J calls shown here were made by TCRdb, not taken from the authors' results. The data contain about 27,000 clones, roughly 15% of them singletons. CDR1 is MDHEN and CDR2 is SYDVKM in the germline V gene. The CDR3 loop spans 15 amino acids. V was cut by 6 bases and J by 8 bases, with 22 bases left in between. This clone was detected many times.

The TCR originated in a male donor with papillary thyroid cancer or a benign thyroid nodule (not recorded which). Some clones in this sample may be carry-over from other donors' samples. The J gene is TRBJ1-1, the V gene TRBV28; the D gene is possibly TRBD1 (6 bases). The sequenced material came from blood. The CDR3 region is CASSLLGTPKREAFF. CDR3 coding DNA: TGTGCCAGCAGCCTACTTGGGACACCAAAGCGGGAAGCTTTCTTT.